The TCR beta chain described here comes from a study of identical twins. MiXCR was run by TCRdb on the 5' RACE reads, yielding one entry per CDR3 protein. The repertoire holds 1.5 million to 2 million distinct CDR3 sequences, around 29% seen once, with about 0.27% in the top ten. This CDR3 is 11 amino acids long. Germline CDR1 and CDR2: ENHRY and SYGVKD. Trimming cost V 6 bases and J 7 bases, with 10 bases left between them. Findings and limits, study-wide: Sequences that were out-of-frame, alpha and twin-shared displayed an excess of low generation probability. A partial confounding effect on zero-insertion analyses could come from invariant MAIT and iNKT cells. In beta out-of-frame sequences, the excess sharing between twins was weaker.

Concerning this clonotype itself: Antigen specificity is unknown.

The TCR sequence derives from a newborn girl in good health. The sample comprised cord blood. The chain links TRBV10-3 to TRBJ2-7; D may be TRBD1 (6 bases). CDR3 sequence reads: CAIRQGKEQYF. CDR3 DNA: TGTGCCATCAGGCAGGGGAAGGAGCAGTACTTC.